The rows below give T cell receptor beta chains drawn from one sample of a study of blood T cell repertoires in COVID-19. Here immunoSEQ multiplex PCR was the method, and the copy in TCRdb shows in-frame clones only, minus some. The table includes about 150,000 clones, approximately 80% detected once. Sequences were obtained from peripheral blood. The receptors come from a woman between 50 and 59 years old with acute or convalescent COVID-19. The CDR3 runs from the conserved cysteine through the conserved F or W. The D gene is left open where the match is weak. For some rows the clone size is stated as once, few or many, or as a class when expanded; others skip it.

CDR3 protein	CDR3 DNA	D gene	V gene	J gene	clone size
CASSLARNSPLHF	TGTGCCAGCAGCTTGGCGCGGAATTCACCCCTCCACTTT	.	TRBV5-4	TRBJ1-6	.
CSVEGDASGETQYF	TGCAGCGTTGAAGGGGACGCAAGCGGGGAGACCCAGTACTTC	.	TRBV29-1	TRBJ2-5	once
CASSSGLSVSGNTIYF	TGCGCCAGCAGCTCGGGACTCTCTGTCTCTGGAAACACCATATATTTT	.	TRBV5-1	TRBJ1-3	.
CASKIRDTSYEQYF	TGTGCCAGCAAAATCAGGGACACCTCCTACGAGCAGTACTTC	.	TRBV11-2	TRBJ2-7	.
CASSLASGATDTQYF	TGTGCCAGCAGCTTAGCTAGCGGGGCCACAGATACGCAGTATTTT	TRBD2	TRBV7-2	TRBJ2-3	few
CASSLGGLAGRETQYF	TGTGCCAGCAGCTTGGGGGGACTAGCGGGCCGAGAGACCCAGTACTTC	TRBD2	TRBV7-9	TRBJ2-5	.
CASRAALANYGYTF	TGTGCCAGCAGGGCGGCCCTAGCTAACTATGGCTACACCTTC	.	TRBV2	TRBJ1-2	.
CASSLDLGQWTYNEQFF	TGTGCCAGCAGCTTAGATCTGGGGCAGTGGACCTACAATGAGCAGTTCTTC	.	TRBV11-2	TRBJ2-1	.
CASSLNPGVNEQFF	TGTGCCAGCAGCTTAAATCCGGGGGTCAATGAGCAGTTCTTC	.	TRBV7-3	TRBJ2-1	.
CASSLLAGGYNEQFF	TGCGCCAGCAGCTTGCTAGCGGGGGGCTACAATGAGCAGTTCTTC	TRBD2	TRBV5-1	TRBJ2-1	few
CASSEQVGRGKETQYF	TGTGCCAGCAGTGAACAAGTGGGCCGGGGTAAAGAGACCCAGTACTTC	.	TRBV6-1	TRBJ2-5	.
CASSLRSGVPNTEAFF	TGTGCCAGCAGCTTGCGCTCAGGGGTACCCAACACTGAAGCTTTCTTT	.	TRBV5-8	TRBJ1-1	.
CASSERSYNSPLHF	TGTGCCAGCAGTGAGAGGAGCTATAATTCACCCCTCCACTTT	.	TRBV6-4	TRBJ1-6	.
CASSVLAGPLWGQYF	TGTGCCAGTAGTGTTCTAGCGGGGCCCCTATGGGGGCAGTATTTT	TRBD2	TRBV19	TRBJ2-3	once
CASSPLERGAGADTQYF	TGTGCCAGCAGCCCACTCGAGCGGGGGGCAGGGGCAGATACGCAGTATTTT	TRBD2	TRBV28	TRBJ2-3	.
CASSFSEGQGLYGYTF	TGTGCCAGCAGCTTCTCGGAAGGGCAGGGACTCTATGGCTACACCTTC	.	TRBV7-9	TRBJ1-2	.
CASSPRSGDSQPQHF	TGTGCCAGCAGTCCACGTTCGGGGGATAGTCAGCCCCAGCATTTT	.	TRBV2	TRBJ1-5	.
CAIKEASSGNTIYF	TGTGCCATCAAGGAGGCTAGCTCTGGAAACACCATATATTTT	.	TRBV10-3	TRBJ1-3	.
CASSRQPGQGYGYTF	TGTGCCAGCAGCCGCCAACCGGGACAGGGTTATGGCTACACCTTC	TRBD1	TRBV6-2/TRBV6-3	TRBJ1-2	.
CASSGASGGLWNEQFF	TGTGCCAGCAGTGGGGCTAGCGGGGGCCTTTGGAATGAGCAGTTCTTC	TRBD2	TRBV6-1	TRBJ2-1	.
CASSLQGGGNTIYF	TGTGCCAGCAGCTTGCAGGGCGGTGGAAACACCATATATTTT	.	TRBV5-6	TRBJ1-3	.
CASSTGAGSFDEQFF	TGCGCCAGCAGCACCGGAGCGGGATCTTTCGATGAGCAGTTCTTC	TRBD2	TRBV5-1	TRBJ2-1	.
CASSQGTGGVQPQHF	TGTGCCAGCAGCCAAGGAACAGGGGGGGTTCAGCCCCAGCATTTT	TRBD1	TRBV3-1/TRBV3-2	TRBJ1-5	.
CASKRDSTEKLFF	TGTGCCAGCAAACGGGACAGCACTGAAAAACTGTTTTTT	TRBD1	TRBV2	TRBJ1-4	.
CASSPTEANYGYTF	TGTGCCAGCTCACCGACAGAAGCTAACTATGGCTACACCTTC	.	TRBV18	TRBJ1-2	.
CASSVDRADTQYF	TGTGCCAGCAGCGTGGACAGGGCAGATACGCAGTATTTT	TRBD1	TRBV6-4	TRBJ2-3	.
CASSQDYGANVLTF	TGCGCCAGCAGCCAAGATTATGGGGCCAACGTCCTGACTTTC	.	TRBV4-3	TRBJ2-6	.
CASSGGSSGNTIYF	TGTGCCAGCAGCGGAGGGTCCTCTGGAAACACCATATATTTT	.	TRBV7-2	TRBJ1-3	.